What follows describes a single T cell receptor beta chain. The antigen is not known. This specimen comes from a study of T cell responses to AZD1222 COVID-19 vaccine. Study overall: Some second doses came at about 4 weeks and others at about 12 weeks; these were pooled.

The protocol was immunoSEQ multiplex PCR, while the TCRdb copy is restricted to in-frame clones and leaves out a portion. The sample includes approximately 110,000 clones, 80% to 90% of them seen just once. The CDR3 has 15 amino acids. The V gene's germline CDR1 is SGHDT and CDR2 YYEEEE. With 0 bases removed from V and 3 bases from J, the gap between germline ends came to 10 bases. General observations from the study: Within unmutated variant regions lay the reported targets of nearly half of spike-specific TCRs. Across spike, vaccine-associated CD4 TCRs were found, dominant at 160-218 and 743-854.

This receptor was taken from an adult in good health. Sequenced material: peripheral blood, taken on day 0 of AZD1222 vaccination. The rearrangement uses TRBV5-6 and TRBJ1-3; D is undetermined. The CDR3 region is CASSLAGTGGNTIYF. Here the CDR3 DNA reads TGTGCCAGCAGCTTGGCAGGTACGGGTGGAAACACCATATATTTT. The full variable domain, rest sourced from reference TRBV5-6 and TRBJ1-3, is DAGVTQSPTHLIKTRGQQVTLRCSPKSGHDTVSWYQQALGQGPQFIFQYYEEEERQRGNFPDRFSGHQFPNYSSELNVNALLLGDSALYLCASSLAGTGGNTIYFGEGSWLTVV.